The T cell receptor (beta chain) described here comes from a study of OX40 agonist ivuxolimab in advanced cancers. Study at large: Patients treated during dose escalation were battling hepatocellular carcinoma, melanoma, renal cell or head and neck cancer.

Trimming removed 3 bases from V and 7 bases from J, with 10 bases in between. CDR3 length equals 13 residues. CDR1 and CDR2 (germline): SNHLY, FYNNEI. TCRdb's table, derived via immunoSEQ multiplex PCR, lists solely in-frame clones and lacks some. The sample lists tens of thousands of clones; about 89% were seen once. The chain employs TRBV2 and TRBJ2-4, with D unresolved. The source material was CD4+ or CD8+ T cells sorted from blood, sampled in a trial of the OX40 agonist ivuxolimab. The receptor was isolated from an adult with an advanced solid tumor such as melanoma, head and neck, liver or kidney cancer. CDR3 coding DNA: TGTGCCAGCAGTGATAGGCTGGGTAACATTCAGTACTTC. It codes for CASSDRLGNIQYF. The full variable domain, in which reference TRBV2 and TRBJ2-4 provide the parts outside the CDR3, is EPEVTQTPSHQVTQMGQEVILRCVPISNHLYFYWYRQILGQKVEFLVSFYNNEISEKSEIFDDQFSVERPDGSNFTLKIRSTKLEDSAMYFCASSDRLGNIQYFGAGTRLSVL.